The 15 T cell receptor beta chains reported below all come from one sample, sequenced in a study of tumor-infiltrating lymphocytes in oesophageal squamous cell carcinoma. TCRdb re-derived calls from the PCR reads in MiXCR, one entry per CDR3 protein. The sample carries 15,000 to 20,000 distinct CDR3 sequences, about 50% recorded once. Sequenced sample: esophageal tumor tissue. The source is a male donor with esophageal squamous cell carcinoma.

This clonotype was counted a few times. V gene TRBV6-1 combines with J gene TRBJ2-5, with 12 bases matching TRBD2. The J call may not be correct, given that the DNA end is closer to TRBJ2-3. CDR3 size: 15 residues. CDR1 and CDR2 from the germline V gene are MNHNS and SASEGT. The CDR3 spells CASSEALAGGVTQYF. CDR3 nucleotide sequence: TGTGCCAGCAGTGAAGCTCTAGCGGGAGGGGTAACGCAGTATTTT.

J is TRBJ2-7 and V is TRBV6-5, with D tentatively TRBD2 (6 bases). CDR3 size: 15 residues. V lost 2 bases, J lost 2 bases, and 13 bases lay in between. CDR1 and CDR2 from the germline V gene are MNHEY and SVGAGI. The CDR3 nucleotides are TGTGCCAGCAGTTACGGAGCGGGCCGTCCCTACGAGCAGTACTTC. This encodes CASSYGAGRPYEQYF.

The chain links TRBV10-3 to TRBJ2-7; 12 positions agree with TRBD2. The J call is doubtful: the DNA matches TRBJ2-5 better. This CDR3 region has 15 residues. Germline CDR1 and CDR2: ENHRY and SYGVKD. The CDR3, as DNA: TGTGCCATCAGTCCGAGGACTAGCGGGGAAGAGACCCAGTACTTC. Encoded protein: CAISPRTSGEETQYF.

V and J are TRBV6-2 or TRBV6-3 and TRBJ2-2; D unresolved. V dropped 0 bases and J dropped 0 bases, with 11 bases sitting between them. Looked up from germline, CDR1 is MNHEY and CDR2 is SVGEGT. The CDR3 covers 17 residues. CDR3 DNA: TGTGCCAGCAGTTACTCGACTGGCAGGACGAACACCGGGGAGCTGTTTTTT. This sequence encodes CASSYSTGRTNTGELFF.

This rearrangement joins TRBV7-2 to TRBJ2-5, with D uncertain. The CDR3 contains 15 residues. Looked up from germline, CDR1 is SGHTA and CDR2 is FQGNSA. V was trimmed by 10 bases and J by 11 bases, leaving 29 bases between them. In DNA, the CDR3 is TGTGCCATCAAGGGTGCGTCTCTCTCCTACAATGAGCAGTACTTC. It codes for CAIKGASLSYNEQYF. The complete variable domain, with remaining parts taken from reference TRBV7-2 and TRBJ2-5, reads GAGVSQSPSNKVTEKGKDVELRCDPISGHTALYWYRQSLGQGLEFLIYFQGNSAPDKSGLPSDRFSAERTGGSVSTLTIQRTQQEDSAVYLCAIKGASLSYNEQYFGPGTRLLVL.

The rearrangement uses TRBV3-1 and TRBJ2-1; D unresolved. The DNA end favors TRBJ1-2, so the J call may be wrong. The CDR3 length is 14 residues. Germline V gene lookup returns CDR1 LGHDT and CDR2 YNNKEL (reference sequence). CDR3 DNA: TGTGCCAGCAGCCAAGAGGGCAGCTTCTATGGCTACACCTTC. Translated: CASSQEGSFYGYTF.

The chain uses TRBV7-2 and TRBJ2-5; 7 nucleotides align to TRBD2. CDR1 and CDR2 (germline): SGHTA, FQGNSA. Trimming cost V 5 bases and J 4 bases; bases outside gene matches: 10. The CDR3 has 15 residues. The CDR3 nucleotides read TGTGCCAGCAGCCACCCCTCTTGGGAGGGAGAGACCCAGTACTTC. Amino acid sequence: CASSHPSWEGETQYF.

The V gene is TRBV6-5, the J gene TRBJ1-1; weak D call: TRBD1 (5 bases). V shed 5 bases and J shed 5 bases, with 15 bases lying between them. Germline V gene lookup returns CDR1 MNHEY and CDR2 SVGAGI. The CDR3 length is 14 residues. Written as DNA, the CDR3 is TGTGCCAGCAGTGACGTCGGGGGATCAACTGAAGCTTTCTTT. It yields the protein CASSDVGGSTEAFF.

This clonotype qualifies as medium-sized. CDR3 bases: TGTGCCAGCAGCCTAGGGATAGCCAATGAGCAGTTCTTC. Encoded protein: CASSLGIANEQFF. This chain uses TRBV11-2 with TRBJ2-1; D is unresolved. This CDR3 contains 13 residues. Germline CDR1 SGHAT, CDR2 FQNNGV. The V and J ends lost 5 bases and 6 bases respectively, with 11 bases between them. The variable domain in full, with the rest retrieved from reference TRBV11-2 and TRBJ2-1, is EAGVAQSPRYKIIEKRQSVAFWCNPISGHATLYWYQQILGQGPKLLIQFQNNGVVDDSQLPKDRFSAERLKGVDSTLKIQPAKLEDSAVYLCASSLGIANEQFFGPGTRLTVL.

This clonotype was picked up one time. J is TRBJ2-4 and V is TRBV7-9; TRBD1 might be the D (5 bases). With the DNA end fitting TRBJ2-5 better, the J assignment may be wrong. Germline CDR1 is SEHNR and CDR2 is FQNEAQ (reference sequence). The CDR3 loop spans 16 amino acids. CDR3 in DNA: TGTGCCAGCAGCTTAGAGCCAGGGCGTAACCAAGAGACCCAGTACTTC. This codes for CASSLEPGRNQETQYF.

This clonotype has a handful of counts. The V call is TRBV19, the J call TRBJ2-1; D may be TRBD1 (6 bases). The germline V gene has CDR1 LNHDA and CDR2 SQIVND (reference sequence). The CDR3 has 13 amino acids. V was cut by 10 bases and J by 0 bases, with 10 bases left in between. The CDR3 DNA reads TGTGCCACTAGGGGGAACTCCTACAATGAGCAGTTCTTC. Translated, it gives CATRGNSYNEQFF.

This clonotype was detected only a few times. This chain joins TRBV9 and TRBJ2-2; D is ambiguous. CDR1 is SGDLS, CDR2 YYNGEE, per germline. The V gene lost 0 bases and the J gene lost 3 bases, with 12 bases spanning the gap. The CDR3 length is 16 residues. Written as DNA, the CDR3 is TGTGCCAGCAGCGTAGGGGGTAGAAGCGACACCGGGGAGCTGTTTTTT. Protein: CASSVGGRSDTGELFF.

The gene calls are TRBV7-2 and TRBJ2-5; TRBD2 matches 10 bases. CDR1 is SGHTA and CDR2 is FQGNSA in the germline V gene. The V segment lost 4 bases and the J segment 5 bases; nucleotides outside the gene matches: 7. This CDR3 contains 15 residues. The DNA of the CDR3 is TGTGCCAGCAGCTCCAAGCGGGGGGGCGGGGAGACCCAGTACTTC. Amino acid sequence: CASSSKRGGGETQYF.

This clonotype was detected ten times or more. The gene calls are TRBV24-1 and TRBJ2-1; D tentatively fits TRBD1 or TRBD2 (5 bases each). The CDR3 is made up of 14 amino acids. CDR1 is KGHDR and CDR2 is SFDVKD in the germline V gene. V was shortened by 4 bases and J by 7 bases, with 13 bases between the two germline ends. CDR3 loop: CATSDRGVGNEQFF. In DNA, the CDR3 is TGTGCCACCAGTGACCGAGGGGTGGGGAATGAGCAGTTCTTC.

The V gene is TRBV7-6, the J gene TRBJ2-5; unclear D gene. The DNA end is a closer match to TRBJ1-2, so the J assignment may be wrong. The CDR3 is 12 amino acids. Germline V gene lookup returns CDR1 SGHVS and CDR2 FNYEAQ. CDR3 region: CASSETKAGYTF. CDR3 DNA: TGTGCCAGCAGCGAGACAAAGGCTGGCTACACCTTC.